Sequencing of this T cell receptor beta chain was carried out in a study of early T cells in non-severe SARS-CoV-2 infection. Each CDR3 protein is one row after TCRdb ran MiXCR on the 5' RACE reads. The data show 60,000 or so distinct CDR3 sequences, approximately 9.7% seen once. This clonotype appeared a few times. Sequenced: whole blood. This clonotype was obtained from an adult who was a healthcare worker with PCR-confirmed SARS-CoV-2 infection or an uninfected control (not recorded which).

CDR3: CASSSKGLHTGELFF. CDR3 nucleotide sequence: TGTGCCAGCAGCTCTAAGGGACTGCACACCGGGGAGCTGTTTTTT. V and J are TRBV7-9 and TRBJ2-2, with D possibly matching TRBD2 (6 bases). The CDR3 spans 15 residues. V lost 4 bases and J lost 3, with 12 bases in between. Germline lookup yields CDR1 SEHNR and CDR2 FQNEAQ (reference sequence). Full variable domain (rest looked up from reference TRBV7-9 and TRBJ2-2): DTGVSQNPRHKITKRGQNVTFRCDPISEHNRLYWYRQTLGQGPEFLTYFQNEAQLEKSRLLSDRFSAERPKGSFSTLEIQRTEQGDSAMYLCASSSKGLHTGELFFGEGSRLTVL.